This TCR beta chain is drawn from a study of identical twins. Findings and caveats of the study: It was cross-sectional statistical analysis, not following the same donors, that the conclusions relied on. High-abundance cord blood beta clonotypes had fewer insertions; memory repertoires showed none.

Comments on this clonotype: Its antigen is still unknown.

Carrying unique molecular identifiers, the cDNA also gained a universal primer site through template switching. In TCRdb, the 5' RACE reads were re-called with MiXCR into one record per CDR3 protein. Found here are 550,000 to 700,000 distinct CDR3 sequences, around a tenth of them singletons; the top ten hold 3%. This CDR3 comprises 15 residues. Looked up from germline, CDR1 is MNHEY and CDR2 is SVGAGI. Trimming cost V 0 bases and J 6 bases, with 12 bases left between them. These data also formed part of another study, on yellow fever vaccine responses in identical twins.

The sequence derives from a woman aged 18-35 years in good health. Material: PBMCs. The J gene is TRBJ2-1, the V gene TRBV6-5; the D gene is possibly TRBD1 (6 bases). CDR3 DNA: TGTGCCAGCAGTTACTCGCGGATACAGGGCAATGAGCAGTTCTTC. Translating it yields CASSYSRIQGNEQFF.